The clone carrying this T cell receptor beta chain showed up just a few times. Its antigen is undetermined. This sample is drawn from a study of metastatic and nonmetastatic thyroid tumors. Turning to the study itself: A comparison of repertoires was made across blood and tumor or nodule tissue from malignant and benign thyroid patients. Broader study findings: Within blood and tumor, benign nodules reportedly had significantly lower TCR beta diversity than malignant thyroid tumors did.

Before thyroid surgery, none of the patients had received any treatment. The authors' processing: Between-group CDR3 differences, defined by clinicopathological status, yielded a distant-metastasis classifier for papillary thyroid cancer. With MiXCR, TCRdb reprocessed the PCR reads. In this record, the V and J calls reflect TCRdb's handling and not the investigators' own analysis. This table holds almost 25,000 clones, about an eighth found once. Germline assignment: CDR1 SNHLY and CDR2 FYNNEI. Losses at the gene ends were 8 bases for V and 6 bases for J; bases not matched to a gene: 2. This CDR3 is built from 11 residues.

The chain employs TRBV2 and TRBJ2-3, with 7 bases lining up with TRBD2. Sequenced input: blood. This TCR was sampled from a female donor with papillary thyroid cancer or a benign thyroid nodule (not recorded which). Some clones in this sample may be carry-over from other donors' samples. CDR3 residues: CASGGEDTQYF. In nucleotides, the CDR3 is TGTGCCAGCGGGGGGGAGGATACGCAGTATTTT.